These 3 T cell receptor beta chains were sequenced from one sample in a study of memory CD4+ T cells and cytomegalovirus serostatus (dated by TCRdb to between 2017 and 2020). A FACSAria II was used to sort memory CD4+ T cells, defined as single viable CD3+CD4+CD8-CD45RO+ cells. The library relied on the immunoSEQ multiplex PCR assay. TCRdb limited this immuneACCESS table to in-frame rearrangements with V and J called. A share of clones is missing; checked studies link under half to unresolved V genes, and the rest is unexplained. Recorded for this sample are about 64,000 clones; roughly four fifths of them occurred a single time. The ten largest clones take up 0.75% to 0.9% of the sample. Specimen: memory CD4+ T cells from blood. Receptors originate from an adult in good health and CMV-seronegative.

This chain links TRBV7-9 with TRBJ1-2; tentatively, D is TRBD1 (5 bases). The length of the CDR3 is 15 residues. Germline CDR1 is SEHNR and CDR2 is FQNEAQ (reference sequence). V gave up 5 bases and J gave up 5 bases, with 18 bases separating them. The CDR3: CASSLAGQGGYGYTF. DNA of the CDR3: TGTGCCAGCAGCCTGGCCGGGCAGGGCGGATATGGCTACACCTTC.

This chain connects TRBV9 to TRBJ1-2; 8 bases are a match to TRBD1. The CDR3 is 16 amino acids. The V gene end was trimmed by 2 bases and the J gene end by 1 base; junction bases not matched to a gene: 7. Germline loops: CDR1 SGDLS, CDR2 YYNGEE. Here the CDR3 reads CASSVSRDRNNYGYTF. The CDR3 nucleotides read TGTGCCAGCAGCGTTTCCCGGGACAGGAATAACTATGGCTACACCTTC.

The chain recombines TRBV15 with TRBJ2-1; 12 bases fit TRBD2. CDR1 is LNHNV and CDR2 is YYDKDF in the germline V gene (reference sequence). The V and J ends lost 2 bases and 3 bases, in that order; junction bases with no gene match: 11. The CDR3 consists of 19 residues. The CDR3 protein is CATSRQLAGGHSGYNEQFF. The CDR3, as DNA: TGTGCCACCAGCAGACAACTAGCGGGAGGCCATTCTGGCTACAATGAGCAGTTCTTC.